The entry that follows covers one T cell receptor beta chain sequence. Its antigen is currently unknown. The table came from immunoSEQ multiplex PCR; TCRdb's copy has only in-frame clones and leaves some out. The table has about 30,000 clones, just under 90% seen once. The sample comes from a study of multiple sclerosis patients with progressive multifocal leukoencephalopathy. This CDR3 has 13 amino acids. The germline V gene encodes CDR1 MNHEY and CDR2 SVGAGI. V was pared by 6 bases and J by 5 bases, with 13 bases between. Study-level findings and limits: Clones expanded at PML were already present before and during natalizumab.

Time point described: roughly 6 months of natalizumab therapy. The specimen comprised PBMCs, sampled from a patient treated with natalizumab. The rearrangement joins TRBV6-5 to TRBJ1-1; D perhaps matches TRBD1 (5 bases). The receptor's source is a human donor with multiple sclerosis. The CDR3 DNA reads TGTGCCAGCAGCCCCGGGGGGGGAACTGAAGCTTTCTTT. This encodes CASSPGGGTEAFF.